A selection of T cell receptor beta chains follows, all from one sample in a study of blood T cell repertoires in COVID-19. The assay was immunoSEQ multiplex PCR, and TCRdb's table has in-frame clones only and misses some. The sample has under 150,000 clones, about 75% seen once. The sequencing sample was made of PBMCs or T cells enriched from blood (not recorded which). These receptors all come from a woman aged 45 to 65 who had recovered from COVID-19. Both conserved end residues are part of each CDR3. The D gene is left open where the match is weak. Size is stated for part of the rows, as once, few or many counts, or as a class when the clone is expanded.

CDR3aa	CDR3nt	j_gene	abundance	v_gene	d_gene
CASSSQYEQYF	TGTGCCAGCAGCTCCCAGTACGAGCAGTACTTC	TRBJ2-7	NA	TRBV7-9	NA
CASSLGFDLGQLNTEAFF	TGTGCCAGCAGCTTAGGGTTTGATCTAGGACAGTTGAACACTGAAGCTTTCTTT	TRBJ1-1	few	TRBV7-6	NA
CASSPPGPSSGNTIYF	TGTGCCAGCAGCCCTCCGGGTCCAAGCTCTGGAAACACCATATATTTT	TRBJ1-3	NA	TRBV7-9	NA
CAYTGGFLSGANVLTF	TGTGCCTACACAGGGGGCTTTCTCTCTGGGGCCAACGTCCTGACTTTC	TRBJ2-6	NA	TRBV30	TRBD1
CASSSTKGHSNYGYTF	TGTGCCAGCAGCTCGACAAAGGGACACTCTAACTATGGCTACACCTTC	TRBJ1-2	NA	TRBV5-4	NA
CASNQGSAQETQYF	TGCGCCAGCAACCAGGGCAGTGCCCAAGAGACCCAGTACTTC	TRBJ2-5	NA	TRBV5-1	NA
CASSLEFGQGAGGYTF	TGCGCCAGCAGCTTGGAGTTCGGGCAGGGGGCGGGTGGCTACACCTTC	TRBJ1-2	NA	TRBV5-1	TRBD1
CASSGQLFSYEQYF	TGTGCCAGTAGTGGACAGCTTTTCTCCTACGAGCAGTACTTC	TRBJ2-7	NA	TRBV19	NA
CASTSFGQGADEQYF	TGTGCCAGCACCTCTTTCGGACAGGGGGCCGACGAGCAGTACTTC	TRBJ2-7	NA	TRBV27	TRBD1
CASSQGRPGELFF	TGTGCCAGCAGCCAGGGCCGACCCGGGGAGCTGTTTTTT	TRBJ2-2	NA	TRBV3-1/TRBV3-2	NA
CASSIGLAGLDTQYF	TGTGCCAGTAGTATTGGGCTAGCGGGGCTCGATACGCAGTATTTT	TRBJ2-3	NA	TRBV19	TRBD2
CASSFASGRAGYNEQFF	TGTGCCAGCAGCTTTGCTAGCGGGAGGGCCGGTTACAATGAGCAGTTCTTC	TRBJ2-1	NA	TRBV7-8	TRBD2
CASSLQYSGNTIYF	TGTGCCAGCAGTTTACAGTACTCTGGAAACACCATATATTTT	TRBJ1-3	NA	TRBV27	NA
CASSPPGTGREKLFF	TGTGCCAGCAGTCCTCCCGGGACGGGGAGGGAAAAACTGTTTTTT	TRBJ1-4	few	TRBV28	NA
CASTPGQASTEAFF	TGTGCCAGCACCCCGGGACAGGCCTCGACTGAAGCTTTCTTT	TRBJ1-1	NA	TRBV2	TRBD1
CASSLGPGRNQPQHF	TGTGCCAGCAGCTTGGGGCCGGGGAGAAATCAGCCCCAGCATTTT	TRBJ1-5	NA	TRBV5-5	NA
CASSQAQGAGNTIYF	TGTGCCAGCAGCCAAGCACAGGGGGCTGGAAACACCATATATTTT	TRBJ1-3	NA	TRBV3-1/TRBV3-2	TRBD1
CASSPQGLYGYTF	TGTGCCAGCAGCCCACAGGGGCTCTATGGCTACACCTTC	TRBJ1-2	NA	TRBV3-1/TRBV3-2	TRBD1
CASSLDNLQPQHF	TGTGCCAGCAGCTTGGACAACCTTCAGCCCCAGCATTTT	TRBJ1-5	NA	TRBV7-9	NA
CASSVVGVAGVGGTGELFF	TGTGCCAGCAGCGTAGTTGGGGTAGCGGGAGTGGGGGGCACCGGGGAGCTGTTTTTT	TRBJ2-2	NA	TRBV9	TRBD2
CASSLAGQSHNEQFF	TGTGCCAGCAGCTTGGCTGGACAGAGTCACAATGAGCAGTTCTTC	TRBJ2-1	NA	TRBV5-8	NA
CASTPGLAFQNEQFF	TGTGCCAGCACCCCGGGACTAGCATTTCAAAATGAGCAGTTCTTC	TRBJ2-1	few	TRBV11-2	TRBD2
CAWKTGGEQYF	TGTGCCTGGAAAACAGGTGGCGAGCAGTACTTC	TRBJ2-7	NA	TRBV30	NA
CASSLFGTRSPLHF	TGCGCCAGCAGCTTGTTCGGGACAAGGTCACCCCTCCACTTT	TRBJ1-6	NA	TRBV5-1	NA
CASSQGRGGYTF	TGCGCCAGCAGCCAAGGGAGGGGCGGCTACACCTTC	TRBJ1-2	NA	TRBV4-1	NA
CASSDRVTEAFF	TGTGCCAGCAGCGACAGGGTTACTGAAGCTTTCTTT	TRBJ1-1	NA	TRBV7-8	TRBD1
CASREGQLNTEAFF	TGTGCCAGTAGAGAGGGACAGCTGAACACTGAAGCTTTCTTT	TRBJ1-1	few	TRBV19	TRBD1
CASSLLSGQGQMGQFF	TGCGCCAGCAGCCTCCTCTCAGGACAGGGGCAAATGGGGCAGTTCTTC	TRBJ2-1	NA	TRBV5-1	TRBD1
CSVVQQGEQFF	TGCAGCGTGGTGCAGCAGGGTGAGCAGTTCTTC	TRBJ2-1	NA	TRBV29-1	NA
CASSEALRGNQPQHF	TGTGCCAGCAGTGAAGCCCTCAGGGGCAATCAGCCCCAGCATTTT	TRBJ1-5	NA	TRBV2	NA
CASRTGTANQPQHF	TGTGCCAGCAGGACCGGGACAGCGAATCAGCCCCAGCATTTT	TRBJ1-5	NA	TRBV2	TRBD1
CATSSPLLSGNTIYF	TGTGCCACCAGCAGTCCCCTACTCTCTGGAAACACCATATATTTT	TRBJ1-3	once	TRBV15	NA
CASSAWTSGSYEQYF	TGTGCCAGCAGCGCTTGGACTAGCGGGAGTTACGAGCAGTACTTC	TRBJ2-7	NA	TRBV7-9	TRBD2
CASSSLQGTGELFF	TGTGCCAGCAGCTCCCTACAGGGTACCGGGGAGCTGTTTTTT	TRBJ2-2	NA	TRBV7-3	NA
CASSLDRGMNTEAFF	TGTGCCAGCAGCCTTGACAGGGGGATGAACACTGAAGCTTTCTTT	TRBJ1-1	NA	TRBV27	TRBD1
CASSIRGREGNQPQHF	TGTGCCAGTAGTATTCGGGGCAGGGAGGGCAATCAGCCCCAGCATTTT	TRBJ1-5	NA	TRBV19	NA
CASSPLAGDLREQYF	TGTGCCAGCAGCCCACTAGCGGGCGACCTACGAGAGCAGTACTTC	TRBJ2-7	NA	TRBV2	TRBD2
CASEVGTGNQPQHF	TGTGCCAGCGAGGTAGGGACAGGCAATCAGCCCCAGCATTTT	TRBJ1-5	few	TRBV6-5	TRBD1
CASRQGLNTDTQYF	TGTGCCAGTAGACAGGGGTTGAACACAGATACGCAGTATTTT	TRBJ2-3	NA	TRBV19	TRBD1
CAWEDTQNDNEQFF	TGTGCCTGGGAAGACACACAAAACGACAATGAGCAGTTCTTC	TRBJ2-1	NA	TRBV30	NA
CASSPVASGNTIYF	TGTGCCAGCAGCCCGGTCGCCTCTGGAAACACCATATATTTT	TRBJ1-3	many	TRBV11-2	NA
CASTAIAIREKLFF	TGTGCCAGCACCGCCATCGCTATTCGGGAAAAACTGTTTTTT	TRBJ1-4	NA	TRBV21-1	NA
CASSQGGGSGKLFF	TGTGCCAGCAGCCAAGGTGGGGGGAGTGGAAAACTGTTTTTT	TRBJ1-4	many	TRBV3-1/TRBV3-2	NA
CASTDPGQGNSPLHF	TGCGCCAGCACCGACCCCGGACAGGGAAATTCACCCCTCCACTTT	TRBJ1-6	NA	TRBV5-1	TRBD1
CASSLGDRDEKLFF	TGCGCCAGCAGCTTGGGTGACAGGGACGAAAAACTGTTTTTT	TRBJ1-4	NA	TRBV5-1	TRBD1
CASSSLAGGRYNEQFF	TGTGCCAGCAGCTCCCTAGCGGGGGGGCGTTACAATGAGCAGTTCTTC	TRBJ2-1	NA	TRBV11-2	TRBD2
CASSRQGLGYTF	TGTGCCAGCAGTCGACAGGGACTCGGCTACACCTTC	TRBJ1-2	NA	TRBV7-9	TRBD1
CASSSGQGADTQYF	TGTGCCAGCAGCTCCGGACAGGGGGCGGATACGCAGTATTTT	TRBJ2-3	NA	TRBV5-6	TRBD1
CASRQQGSYGYTF	TGTGCCAGCAGACAACAGGGGTCCTATGGCTACACCTTC	TRBJ1-2	NA	TRBV27	TRBD1
CASSMAKNAEAFF	TGTGCCAGTAGTATGGCCAAGAATGCTGAAGCTTTCTTT	TRBJ1-1	NA	TRBV19	NA
CASSNGLAGDTGELFF	TGTGCCAGCAGCAACGGACTAGCGGGAGACACCGGGGAGCTGTTTTTT	TRBJ2-2	once	TRBV7-8	TRBD2
CASSLRDRVLYNEQFF	TGTGCCAGCAGTTTAAGGGACAGGGTTTTATACAATGAGCAGTTCTTC	TRBJ2-1	NA	TRBV27	TRBD1
CASSLSGGALTDTQYF	TGTGCCAGCAGCTTATCTGGCGGGGCCCTCACAGATACGCAGTATTTT	TRBJ2-3	NA	TRBV11-2	NA
CASSQREGYIQYF	TGTGCCAGCAGCCAACGTGAGGGCTACATTCAGTACTTC	TRBJ2-4	NA	TRBV11-3	NA
CASSYYRDTEAFF	TGTGCCAGCAGCTATTACAGGGACACTGAAGCTTTCTTT	TRBJ1-1	few	TRBV3-1/TRBV3-2	NA